The 7 T cell receptor beta chains below all came from one sample that was sequenced in a study of T cell responses to AZD1222 COVID-19 vaccine. Clones were read by immunoSEQ multiplex PCR, and TCRdb kept only the in-frame ones, dropping some. Of 110,000 or so clones in the sample, 88% were seen once. Sample: peripheral blood, taken 28 days after the second AZD1222 dose. All receptors come from an adult who received the AZD1222 COVID-19 vaccine.

V is TRBV2 and J is TRBJ2-5, with TRBD2 as a possible D gene (6 bases). The CDR3 runs 12 residues. Trimming shortened V by 7 bases and J by 2 bases, and 8 bases separated the two germline ends. Per the germline V gene, CDR1 is SNHLY and CDR2 is FYNNEI. The CDR3 DNA is TGTGCCAGCAACCGGGGGCAAGAGACCCAGTACTTC. Its translation: CASNRGQETQYF. The whole variable domain, remainder taken from reference TRBV2 and TRBJ2-5, is EPEVTQTPSHQVTQMGQEVILRCVPISNHLYFYWYRQILGQKVEFLVSFYNNEISEKSEIFDDQFSVERPDGSNFTLKIRSTKLEDSAMYFCASNRGQETQYFGPGTRLLVL.

V is TRBV28 and J is TRBJ1-5; D remains unclear. The CDR3 extends over 15 amino acids. The V gene's germline CDR1 is MDHEN and CDR2 SYDVKM. The ends were cut back, 3 bases at V and 4 bases at J, with 13 bases in the middle. The CDR3 reads CASSFVKGVNQPQHF. The CDR3 nucleotides read TGTGCCAGCAGTTTTGTGAAGGGAGTAAATCAGCCCCAGCATTTT.

This sequence joins TRBV5-1 and TRBJ2-1; D is unclear. The CDR3 runs to 12 residues. Per the germline V gene, CDR1 is SGHRS and CDR2 is YFSETQ. The ends were cut back, 1 base at V and 5 bases at J, with 4 bases in the middle. The CDR3 region is CASSLNNNEQFF. CDR3 in DNA: TGCGCCAGCAGCTTGAATAACAATGAGCAGTTCTTC.

This clone was detected only a few times. V gene TRBV18 combines with J gene TRBJ1-2, with D possibly TRBD1 on 5 matching bases. The CDR3 consists of 13 residues. The V and J ends lost 3 bases and 8 bases respectively, with 13 bases between them. Germline V gene data show CDR1 as KGHSH and CDR2 as LQKENI. CDR3 bases: TGTGCCAGCTCACCGTCAGGGTCGGAAGGCTACACCTTC. It codes for CASSPSGSEGYTF.

The chain has TRBV19 and TRBJ1-5, with 10 nucleotides matching TRBD1. Germline CDR1 LNHDA, CDR2 SQIVND (reference sequence). V lost 3 bases to trimming and J lost 0 bases; unmatched junction nucleotides: 8. The CDR3 is 18 residues long. In DNA, the CDR3 is TGTGCCAGTAGTATGGGGACAGGGGATTTTTATAGCAATCAGCCCCAGCATTTT. It is translated as CASSMGTGDFYSNQPQHF.

The genes are TRBV6-1 and TRBJ1-2; tentative D call: TRBD1 (5 bases). V lost 1 base and J 8 bases, leaving 14 bases between the germline ends. Germline CDR1 is MNHNS and CDR2 is SASEGT. This CDR3 is built from 14 residues. CDR3 sequence reads: CASSEVEGSEGYTF. The CDR3 nucleotides are TGTGCCAGCAGTGAAGTTGAGGGGTCGGAGGGCTACACCTTC.

The chain combines TRBV2 with TRBJ1-5, with D unresolved. This CDR3 spans 15 amino acids. V was shortened by 6 bases and J by 4 bases, with 16 bases between the two germline ends. The V gene's germline CDR1 is SNHLY and CDR2 FYNNEI. CDR3 nucleotide sequence: TGTGCCAGCAGCCCGCGGACCCCCTTTAATCAGCCCCAGCATTTT. Translation: CASSPRTPFNQPQHF.